This entry concerns a single T cell receptor (beta chain). This sample stems from a study of control samples from healthy donors and cancer patients. The CDR3 is 18 residues long. Trimming left V 5 bases short and J 2 bases short, with 22 bases between. The germline V gene has CDR1 SGHTA and CDR2 FQGTGA. The assay was immunoSEQ multiplex PCR, and TCRdb's table has in-frame clones only and misses some. The table has fewer than 250,000 clones, approximately 91% seen once. V gene TRBV7-3 combines with J gene TRBJ2-1; weak D call: TRBD1 (6 bases). The origin of this receptor is a man in his thirties or forties in good health. The material sequenced was blood. CDR3 region: CASSARARGRSAYNEQFF. For the CDR3, the DNA is TGTGCCAGCAGCGCCCGGGCCAGGGGACGTTCAGCCTACAATGAGCAGTTCTTC.